The following is a T cell receptor beta chain sequence with its context. Its antigen is not known. This specimen belongs to a study of OX40 agonist ivuxolimab in advanced cancers. Germline CDR1 is SGHTA and CDR2 is FQGNSA. The CDR3 length is 13 residues. Trimming removed 5 bases at V and 4 bases at J, with 11 bases between. Autoimmune disease history or systemic immunosuppression was exclusionary. Study results and limitations: In general, CD8+ T cells held more expanded clones than CD4+ did, on average. Some patients without response likewise showed low normalized clonal expansion.

Sequencing used immunoSEQ multiplex PCR; TCRdb keeps in-frame clones, though not all of them. The table shows just under 80,000 clones, with 89% occurring only once. This clonotype was sampled from an adult with an advanced solid tumor such as melanoma, head and neck, liver or kidney cancer. Source: CD4+ or CD8+ T cells sorted from blood, taken in a trial of the OX40 agonist ivuxolimab. The V and J genes are TRBV7-2 and TRBJ2-5; D is ambiguous. The CDR3 reads CASSPQRRETQYF. The DNA for the CDR3 is TGTGCCAGCAGCCCCCAGAGGAGAGAGACCCAGTACTTC.